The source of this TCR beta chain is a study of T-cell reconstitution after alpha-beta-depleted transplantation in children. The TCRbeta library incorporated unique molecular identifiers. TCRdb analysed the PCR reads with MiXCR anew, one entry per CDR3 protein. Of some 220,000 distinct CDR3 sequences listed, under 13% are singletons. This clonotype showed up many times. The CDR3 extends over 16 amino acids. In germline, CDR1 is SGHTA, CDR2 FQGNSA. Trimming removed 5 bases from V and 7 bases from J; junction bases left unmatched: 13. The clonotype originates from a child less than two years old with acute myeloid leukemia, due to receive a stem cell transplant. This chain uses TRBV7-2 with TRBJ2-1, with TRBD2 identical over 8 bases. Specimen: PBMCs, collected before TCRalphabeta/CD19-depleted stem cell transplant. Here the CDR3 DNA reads TGTGCCAGCAGCACACACCGGGGGGGATTGGGGAATGAGCAGTTCTTC. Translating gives CASSTHRGGLGNEQFF.